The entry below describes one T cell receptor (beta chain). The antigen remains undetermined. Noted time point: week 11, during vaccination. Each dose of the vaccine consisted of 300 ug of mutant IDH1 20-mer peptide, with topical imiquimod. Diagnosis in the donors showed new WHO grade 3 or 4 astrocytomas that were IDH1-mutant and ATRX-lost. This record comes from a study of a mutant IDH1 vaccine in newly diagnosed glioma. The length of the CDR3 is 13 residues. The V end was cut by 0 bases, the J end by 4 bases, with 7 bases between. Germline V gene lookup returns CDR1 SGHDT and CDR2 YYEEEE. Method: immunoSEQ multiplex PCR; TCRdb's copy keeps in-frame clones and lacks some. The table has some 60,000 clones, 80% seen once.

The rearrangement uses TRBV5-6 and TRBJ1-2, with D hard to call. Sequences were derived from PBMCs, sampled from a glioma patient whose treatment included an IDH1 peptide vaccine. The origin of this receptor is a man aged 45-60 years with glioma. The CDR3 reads CASSLGGFYGYTF. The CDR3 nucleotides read TGTGCCAGCAGCTTGGGGGGTTTCTATGGCTACACCTTC.